These 20 T cell receptor beta chains came from one sample sequenced in a study of cytomegalovirus exposure and HLA in healthy donors. Libraries were prepared by immunoSEQ multiplex PCR; TCRdb keeps only in-frame clonotypes and omits some of them. This table has about 160,000 clones, about 90% appearing once. Input material: PBMCs. These receptor sequences come from a woman in her thirties in good health and CMV-seronegative.

V and J are TRBV28 and TRBJ2-7, with 9 bases identical to TRBD1. The CDR3 runs to 14 residues. The junction had 5 bases not matched to a gene; V was cut back by 6 bases and J by 2 bases. Germline lookup yields CDR1 MDHEN and CDR2 SYDVKM. CDR3 residues: CASRAGTGTYEQYF. In nucleotides, the CDR3 is TGTGCCAGCAGGGCCGGGACAGGGACCTACGAGCAGTACTTC. The whole variable domain, remainder taken from reference TRBV28 and TRBJ2-7, is DVKVTQSSRYLVKRTGEKVFLECVQDMDHENMFWYRQDPGLGLRLIYFSYDVKMKEKGDIPEGYSVSREKKERFSLILESASTNQTSMYLCASRAGTGTYEQYFGPGTRLTVT.

This sequence joins TRBV5-1 and TRBJ1-5, with D hard to call. Germline V gene data show CDR1 as SGHRS and CDR2 as YFSETQ. The CDR3 is 12 amino acids. The V gene lost 0 bases and the J gene lost 6 bases, with 4 bases spanning the gap. The CDR3 coding sequence is TGCGCCAGCAGCTTGGAGGGTCAGCCCCAGCATTTT. Translation: CASSLEGQPQHF. Combining the CDR3 with reference TRBV5-1 and TRBJ1-5 gives the whole variable domain KAGVTQTPRYLIKTRGQQVTLSCSPISGHRSVSWYQQTPGQGLQFLFEYFSETQRNKGNFPGRFSGRQFSNSRSEMNVSTLELGDSALYLCASSLEGQPQHFGDGTRLSIL.

The chain employs TRBV25-1 and TRBJ1-2; D is possibly TRBD1 (5 bases). The CDR3 totals 13 residues. Trimming removed 8 bases from V and 8 bases from J, with 18 bases in between. Germline V gene sequence: CDR1 MGHDK, CDR2 SYGVNS. The CDR3 bases are TGTGCCAGCGGCCCAGGGATATTCGACGGCTACACCTTC. Its translation: CASGPGIFDGYTF.

This chain joins TRBV5-4 and TRBJ2-7, with D perhaps TRBD1 or TRBD2 (5 bases each). The V end lost 3 bases, the J end lost 3 bases, and 10 bases lay between the germline ends. CDR3 length equals 13 residues. From germline, CDR1 is SGHNT and CDR2 YYREEE (reference sequence). DNA of the CDR3: TGTGCCAGCAGCTACCGGGACGGCTACGAGCAGTACTTC. This encodes CASSYRDGYEQYF.

The V call is TRBV6-1, the J call TRBJ2-3, with a possible D match to TRBD1 (6 bases). The germline V gene has CDR1 MNHNS and CDR2 SASEGT. This CDR3 has 16 residues. Between the trimmed V and J ends, which lost 4 bases and 2 bases, there was a span of 16 bases. The CDR3 bases are TGTGCCAGCAGTGCCTCGGCAGGGGCCCCCACAGATACGCAGTATTTT. Its protein product is CASSASAGAPTDTQYF.

The V gene is TRBV5-1, the J gene TRBJ2-3; D is possibly TRBD1 (6 bases). V gave up 3 bases and J gave up 2 bases, with 16 bases separating them. This CDR3 has 16 residues. The V gene's germline CDR1 is SGHRS and CDR2 YFSETQ. Here the CDR3 reads CASSSTGTGYTDTQYF. The CDR3 coding sequence is TGCGCCAGCAGCTCAACAGGGACGGGGTACACAGATACGCAGTATTTT. Based on the CDR3 plus reference TRBV5-1 and TRBJ2-3, the full variable domain is KAGVTQTPRYLIKTRGQQVTLSCSPISGHRSVSWYQQTPGQGLQFLFEYFSETQRNKGNFPGRFSGRQFSNSRSEMNVSTLELGDSALYLCASSSTGTGYTDTQYFGPGTRLTVL.

This chain links TRBV15 with TRBJ2-7, with TRBD1 identical over 8 bases. This CDR3 comprises 17 residues. After removal of 0 bases from V and 1 base from J, the junction contained 8 bases not matched to a gene. Germline V gene sequence: CDR1 LNHNV, CDR2 YYDKDF (reference sequence). CDR3 region: CATSRDLGTGGSYEQYF. Here the CDR3 DNA reads TGTGCCACCAGCAGAGATCTCGGTACAGGGGGTTCCTACGAGCAGTACTTC.

The J gene is TRBJ1-1, the V gene TRBV7-9, with D possibly TRBD1 on 6 matching bases. The ends were cut back, 11 bases at V and 0 bases at J, with 19 bases in the middle. The CDR3 consists of 15 residues. Per germline, CDR1 SEHNR and CDR2 FQNEAQ (reference sequence). The CDR3: CAADSTRDMNTEAFF. In DNA form, the CDR3 reads TGTGCCGCCGACTCCACCCGGGACATGAACACTGAAGCTTTCTTT.

The rearrangement uses TRBV19 and TRBJ1-2; D not resolved. The CDR3 totals 16 residues. CDR1 is LNHDA and CDR2 is SQIVND in the germline V gene (reference sequence). V lost 3 bases to trimming and J lost 1 base, with 15 bases between them. Written as DNA, the CDR3 is TGTGCCAGTAGTATCGCCCACGACACTGTTAACTATGGCTACACCTTC. As protein: CASSIAHDTVNYGYTF.

This clone has a single count. J is TRBJ2-7 and V is TRBV9; D possibly corresponds to TRBD1 (6 bases). CDR1 and CDR2 (germline): SGDLS, YYNGEE. The CDR3 sequence is 14 residues long. With 0 bases removed from V and 2 bases from J, the gap between germline ends came to 9 bases. The CDR3 nucleotides are TGTGCCAGCAGCGTAGCACAGGGCCCCTACGAGCAGTACTTC. Its protein is CASSVAQGPYEQYF.

V and J are TRBV2 and TRBJ1-4, with D perhaps TRBD1 (6 bases). Germline V gives CDR1 SNHLY, CDR2 FYNNEI. The CDR3 has 15 residues. Trimming took off 4 bases at V and 0 bases at J, with 9 bases between the two ends. The CDR3 coding sequence is TGTGCCAGCAGTGGCGGACAGACAACTAATGAAAAACTGTTTTTT. Translation: CASSGGQTTNEKLFF.

This chain joins TRBV4-3 and TRBJ2-3; 10 nucleotides line up with TRBD2. This CDR3 has 18 residues. The V and J ends lost 4 bases and 4 bases, in that order; junction bases with no gene match: 14. The V gene's germline CDR1 is LGHNA and CDR2 YSLEER. The CDR3 is CASSPQAGGPGFPDTQYF. In DNA form, the CDR3 reads TGCGCCAGCAGCCCGCAAGCGGGAGGGCCGGGTTTCCCAGATACGCAGTATTTT.

The V and J genes are TRBV25-1 and TRBJ1-1; no definite D call. CDR1 and CDR2 from the germline V gene are MGHDK and SYGVNS. V was shortened by 8 bases and J by 0 bases, with 10 bases between the two germline ends. The CDR3 runs to 13 residues. The CDR3, as DNA: TGTGCCAGCGGAGGACTTCTGAACACTGAAGCTTTCTTT. Its translation is CASGGLLNTEAFF.

The gene calls are TRBV5-4 and TRBJ2-1, with D perhaps TRBD1 or TRBD2 (5 bases each). This CDR3 is built from 14 residues. With 4 bases removed from V and 6 bases from J, the gap between germline ends came to 14 bases. CDR1 is SGHNT, CDR2 YYREEE, per germline (reference sequence). CDR3 protein: CASSPGTPRNEQFF. The CDR3 DNA reads as TGTGCCAGCAGCCCCGGGACCCCACGCAATGAGCAGTTCTTC.

This clone was seen a handful of times. This chain uses TRBV6-5 with TRBJ1-1, with D unclear. This CDR3 is 12 amino acids long. Germline values: CDR1 MNHEY, CDR2 SVGAGI. Deletions cut 2 bases from V and 6 bases from J, with 7 bases between. The CDR3 region has the DNA TGTGCCAGCAGTTACGGTGGATCTGAAGCTTTCTTT. This sequence encodes CASSYGGSEAFF.

The gene calls are TRBV6-1 and TRBJ2-7; tentative D call: TRBD2 (5 bases). The germline V and J ends were trimmed by 0 bases and 2 bases, with 17 bases remaining between them. The CDR3 runs 17 residues. Germline lookup yields CDR1 MNHNS and CDR2 SASEGT. CDR3 sequence reads: CASSEARALKETYEQYF. DNA for the CDR3: TGTGCCAGCAGTGAAGCGCGGGCGTTGAAGGAAACCTACGAGCAGTACTTC.

This rearrangement joins TRBV28 to TRBJ1-3, with unresolved D. Germline assignment: CDR1 MDHEN and CDR2 SYDVKM. This CDR3 spans 14 amino acids. V gave up 5 bases and J gave up 9 bases, with 17 bases separating them. The CDR3 loop is CASSPPWSRGTIYF. The CDR3 DNA sequence: TGTGCCAGCAGTCCACCCTGGTCCCGGGGCACCATATATTTT.

This CDR3 reads CASNWVTGELFF. In DNA form, the CDR3 reads TGTGCCAGTAATTGGGTAACCGGGGAGCTGTTTTTT. J is TRBJ2-2 and V is TRBV19; D is uncertain. The CDR3 consists of 12 residues. Trimming shortened V by 7 bases and J by 5 bases, and 8 bases separated the two germline ends. Germline V gene sequence: CDR1 LNHDA, CDR2 SQIVND (reference sequence).

The chain uses TRBV28 and TRBJ2-7; 8 bases match TRBD1. Germline CDR1 MDHEN, CDR2 SYDVKM. J lost 3 bases, V lost 5 bases, and 6 bases had no gene match. The CDR3 loop spans 14 amino acids. The CDR3 nucleotides read TGTGCCAGCAGTATGGACAGGGACAACTACGAGCAGTACTTC. This codes for CASSMDRDNYEQYF. Full variable domain (rest looked up from reference TRBV28 and TRBJ2-7): DVKVTQSSRYLVKRTGEKVFLECVQDMDHENMFWYRQDPGLGLRLIYFSYDVKMKEKGDIPEGYSVSREKKERFSLILESASTNQTSMYLCASSMDRDNYEQYFGPGTRLTVT.

This sequence joins TRBV6-1 and TRBJ1-3, with 7 bases lining up with TRBD1. The J segment lost 1 base and the V segment lost 5 bases, leaving 2 bases of the junction unmatched. Germline V gene sequence: CDR1 MNHNS, CDR2 SASEGT. The CDR3 contains 14 residues. This CDR3 reads CASSKQGSGNTIYF. The CDR3 DNA reads as TGTGCCAGCAGTAAACAGGGGTCTGGAAACACCATATATTTT.